The 5 T cell receptor beta chains below come from one sample, sequenced in a study of radiotherapy plus CTLA-4 blockade in lung cancer. Measured with immunoSEQ multiplex PCR; TCRdb has only the in-frame clones, and not every one. Of around 82,000 clones listed, approximately 86% are singletons. The sequencing here drew on peripheral blood, taken from a patient treated with radiotherapy plus ipilimumab. The receptors here all came from a human donor with non-small cell lung cancer that progressed on radiotherapy plus ipilimumab.

Comments on this clone: Other DNA sequences in this sample translate to the same CDR3. This rearrangement joins TRBV2 to TRBJ1-1, with no clear D. Trimming cost V 3 bases and J 0 bases, with 8 bases left between them. The CDR3 has 14 amino acids. From germline, CDR1 is SNHLY and CDR2 FYNNEI. The CDR3 protein is CASSESWVNTEAFF. The CDR3 nucleotides are TGTGCCAGCAGTGAGTCGTGGGTGAACACTGAAGCTTTCTTT.

This clone was detected only a few times. Other DNA sequences in this specimen translate into the identical CDR3. The V and J genes are TRBV30 and TRBJ2-7; possibly TRBD2 for D (7 bases). Trimming took off 1 base at V and 2 bases at J, with 15 bases between the two ends. The CDR3 has 15 residues. Germline V CDR1 and CDR2: GTSNPN, SVGIG (reference sequence). The CDR3 DNA follows: TGTGCCTGGAGTGGTCGGAGGGGGGGGGCCTACGAGCAGTACTTC. Its protein is CAWSGRRGGAYEQYF.

The chain recombines TRBV11-3 with TRBJ2-7, with TRBD1 identical over 7 bases. Germline V gene lookup returns CDR1 SGHNT and CDR2 YENEEA. The CDR3 is made up of 13 amino acids. V dropped 5 bases and J dropped 7; count of bases not matched to a gene: 8. The CDR3, as DNA: TGTGCCAGCAGCCCGCACAGGGGTGGAGAGCAGTACTTC. Translating gives CASSPHRGGEQYF.

The V gene is TRBV11-2, the J gene TRBJ1-5, with D uncertain. Germline V gene lookup returns CDR1 SGHAT and CDR2 FQNNGV. V was clipped by 5 bases and J by 1 base, with 12 bases between them. The CDR3 length is 15 residues. In DNA, the CDR3 is TGTGCCAGCAGCAGAGGTCCGGGCAGCAATCAGCCCCAGCATTTT. Translating gives CASSRGPGSNQPQHF.

The rearrangement uses TRBV10-3 and TRBJ2-5, with D unresolved. The CDR3 loop spans 15 amino acids. The germline gives CDR1 ENHRY, CDR2 SYGVKD. V lost 3 bases and J lost 3, with 14 bases in between. Here the CDR3 DNA reads TGTGCCATCAGTGAAAGTCGGACGGGTAAAGAGACCCAGTACTTC. Translating it yields CAISESRTGKETQYF.